What follows are 27 T cell receptor beta chains derived from one specimen sequenced in a study of blood T cell repertoires in COVID-19. Profiling relied on immunoSEQ multiplex PCR, and the TCRdb table lists in-frame clones only, not all of them. The profile shows about 210,000 clones, around 90% of them singletons. Sequencing was performed on PBMCs or T cells enriched from blood (not recorded which). Every receptor here comes from a man between 18 and 35 years old with acute COVID-19.

The chain joins TRBV5-1 to TRBJ1-5; 7 bases line up with TRBD1. Trimming removed 4 bases from V and 5 bases from J; junction bases left unmatched: 12. The CDR3 loop spans 16 amino acids. Germline CDR1 reads SGHRS; CDR2 reads YFSETQ. For the CDR3, the DNA is TGCGCCAGCAGCCCCTCCGTAGACAGGGTGGATCAGCCCCAGCATTTT. It is translated as CASSPSVDRVDQPQHF.

The chain combines TRBV2 with TRBJ2-6; 7 bases fit TRBD2. CDR1 and CDR2 (germline): SNHLY, FYNNEI. J was trimmed by 2 bases and V by 6 bases; bases with no gene match: 7. The CDR3 consists of 16 residues. The CDR3: CASSLSRGAGANVLTF. DNA of the CDR3: TGTGCCAGCAGCCTATCTCGGGGGGCTGGGGCCAACGTCCTGACTTTC.

As regards this clone: This sample also contains other DNA sequences that code for the same CDR3. The chain is built from TRBV30 and TRBJ2-7; D not resolved. CDR1 is GTSNPN and CDR2 is SVGIG in the germline V gene (reference sequence). Trimming shortened V by 3 bases and J by 4 bases, and 7 bases separated the two germline ends. The CDR3 runs to 11 residues. The CDR3 region has the DNA TGTGCCTGGAGCGGAGCTTACGAGCAGTACTTC. Protein product: CAWSGAYEQYF.

The V and J genes are TRBV9 and TRBJ2-7; D perhaps matches TRBD2 (6 bases). Trimming removed 0 bases at V and 6 bases at J, with 19 bases between. The CDR3 has 16 amino acids. CDR1 and CDR2 from the germline V gene are SGDLS and YYNGEE. The CDR3 spells CASSVAGLQLVGEQYF. CDR3 coding DNA: TGTGCCAGCAGCGTAGCCGGACTACAACTAGTAGGCGAGCAGTACTTC.

The chain is built from TRBV7-9 and TRBJ2-3; possible D gene TRBD1, 6 bases. Germline values: CDR1 SEHNR, CDR2 FQNEAQ (reference sequence). This CDR3 comprises 18 residues. V was cut by 6 bases and J by 2 bases, with 24 bases left in between. CDR3 loop: CASSGGPESSPYTDTQYF. The CDR3 bases are TGTGCCAGCAGTGGGGGCCCCGAGTCAAGTCCATACACAGATACGCAGTATTTT.

The genes are TRBV12-3 or TRBV12-4 and TRBJ2-7; TRBD2 agrees at 14 bases. Trimming took 7 bases from V and 6 from J; bases not matched to a gene: 2. The CDR3 runs to 13 residues. CDR3 nucleotides: TGTGCCAGCAACGGACTAGCGGGAGGCGAGCAGTACTTC. Translation gives CASNGLAGGEQYF.

V and J are TRBV19 and TRBJ2-1; D is unresolved. V was clipped by 5 bases and J by 0 bases, with 5 bases between them. The CDR3 extends over 13 amino acids. Per germline, CDR1 LNHDA and CDR2 SQIVND (reference sequence). The CDR3 coding sequence is TGTGCCAGTAGTTACAGCTCCTACAATGAGCAGTTCTTC. This gives the protein CASSYSSYNEQFF.

The chain carries TRBV5-5 and TRBJ1-2; maybe TRBD1 (5 bases). The CDR3 totals 14 residues. V was pared by 2 bases and J by 2 bases, with 10 bases between. The V gene's germline CDR1 is SGHKS and CDR2 YYEKEE (reference sequence). CDR3 sequence (DNA): TGTGCCAGCAGCTTCAGGGCGGAAAACTATGGCTACACCTTC. This codes for CASSFRAENYGYTF.

The gene calls are TRBV28 and TRBJ2-2; 7 bases map to TRBD1. The V gene's germline CDR1 is MDHEN and CDR2 SYDVKM. The CDR3 runs 14 residues. J gave up 9 bases and V 5 bases, and 9 bases lay outside the gene matches. The CDR3 here is CASSPRQGTRELFF. DNA for the CDR3: TGTGCCAGCAGTCCACGACAGGGAACTAGGGAGCTGTTTTTT.

This clone was recorded a few times. The rearrangement uses TRBV19 and TRBJ1-3; D gene ambiguous. Looked up from germline, CDR1 is LNHDA and CDR2 is SQIVND (reference sequence). The CDR3 is made up of 16 amino acids. The ends were cut back, 0 bases at V and 0 bases at J, with 9 bases in the middle. The CDR3 bases are TGTGCCAGTAGTATAGATTTTGCCGGCTCTGGAAACACCATATATTTT. Protein product: CASSIDFAGSGNTIYF.

The chain recombines TRBV28 with TRBJ1-6; D might be TRBD1 (5 bases). The V gene lost 6 bases and the J gene lost 4 bases, with 7 bases spanning the gap. Germline CDR1 reads MDHEN; CDR2 reads SYDVKM. The CDR3 extends over 13 amino acids. The CDR3 here is CASRGGYNSPLHF. CDR3 DNA: TGTGCCAGCAGGGGGGGGTATAATTCACCCCTCCACTTT.

This clone appeared a few times. V is TRBV27 and J is TRBJ2-1, with 7 nucleotides matching TRBD2. The germline gives CDR1 MNHEY, CDR2 SMNVEV (reference sequence). This CDR3 is built from 15 residues. V was clipped by 4 bases and J by 7 bases; unmatched bases: 10. CDR3 DNA: TGTGCCAGCAGTTACCGGGCCCCGGGGGGTAATGAGCAGTTCTTC. This gives the protein CASSYRAPGGNEQFF.

The rearrangement links TRBV5-4 to TRBJ1-2; TRBD1 agrees at 10 bases. The CDR3 totals 15 residues. J was trimmed by 5 bases and V by 4 bases; bases with no gene match: 8. Per the germline V gene, CDR1 is SGHNT and CDR2 is YYREEE (reference sequence). The CDR3 sequence: CASSQRGQGLYGYTF. CDR3 sequence (DNA): TGTGCCAGCAGCCAGAGGGGACAGGGGCTTTATGGCTACACCTTC.

The chain employs TRBV6-1 and TRBJ1-5, with 8 positions matching TRBD1. Germline V gene lookup returns CDR1 MNHNS and CDR2 SASEGT. The length of the CDR3 is 15 residues. The V segment lost 0 bases and the J segment 7 bases; nucleotides outside the gene matches: 5. CDR3 DNA sequence: TGTGCCAGCAGTGAAGCGCCCACAGGGGGACAGCCCCAGCATTTT. Encoded protein: CASSEAPTGGQPQHF.

The chain combines TRBV5-5 with TRBJ2-1; 14 bases align to TRBD2. The trim removed 1 base at V and 6 bases at J, leaving 6 bases unmatched. The CDR3 contains 17 residues. Germline CDR1 reads SGHKS; CDR2 reads YYEKEE (reference sequence). The chain's CDR3 is CASSLLGTSGSGNEQFF. CDR3 bases: TGTGCCAGCAGCTTGTTAGGGACTAGCGGGAGTGGCAATGAGCAGTTCTTC.

The chain joins TRBV27 to TRBJ1-5; D is undetermined. This CDR3 is built from 15 residues. V was clipped by 2 bases and J by 2 bases, with 10 bases between them. Germline CDR1 and CDR2: MNHEY and SMNVEV (reference sequence). The CDR3 loop is CASSLPRGGNQPQHF. The CDR3 bases are TGTGCCAGCAGTTTACCTCGCGGGGGCAATCAGCCCCAGCATTTT.

The V gene is TRBV29-1, the J gene TRBJ2-1, with D maybe TRBD2 (6 bases). Germline V gives CDR1 SQVTM, CDR2 ANQGSEA. V was shortened by 7 bases and J by 4 bases, with 17 bases between the two germline ends. The CDR3 spans 14 residues. In nucleotides, the CDR3 is TGCAGCGACGGGGGACTTGACACATACAATGAGCAGTTCTTC. This encodes CSDGGLDTYNEQFF.

V usage is TRBV4-1 and J usage is TRBJ2-1; 14 positions agree with TRBD2. The CDR3 length is 19 residues. Germline CDR1 reads MGHRA; CDR2 reads YSYEKL. The J segment lost 2 bases and the V segment lost 4 bases, leaving 10 bases of the junction unmatched. CDR3 protein: CASSPSGLAGELPYNEQFF. The DNA for the CDR3 is TGCGCCAGCAGCCCCTCGGGACTAGCGGGAGAGCTTCCCTACAATGAGCAGTTCTTC.

The chain is built from TRBV6-5 and TRBJ2-1, with D perhaps TRBD2 (6 bases). From germline, CDR1 is MNHEY and CDR2 SVGAGI. The germline V and J ends were trimmed by 5 bases and 3 bases, with 11 bases remaining between them. The CDR3 sequence is 14 residues long. CDR3 in amino acids: CASSPGTHYNEQFF. CDR3 DNA sequence: TGTGCCAGCAGTCCCGGGACTCACTACAATGAGCAGTTCTTC.

The chain employs TRBV11-3 and TRBJ2-7; 9 nucleotides agree with TRBD1. The CDR3 is 15 residues long. V gave up 5 bases and J gave up 5 bases; unmatched junction bases: 10. The germline gives CDR1 SGHNT, CDR2 YENEEA. CDR3 DNA: TGTGCCAGCAGCCACGGCCGGGACAGGGCCCACGAGCAGTACTTC. Amino acids: CASSHGRDRAHEQYF.

The V gene is TRBV5-8, the J gene TRBJ1-5, with D possibly being TRBD1 (6 bases). The V gene lost 2 bases and the J gene lost 3 bases, with 9 bases spanning the gap. The germline gives CDR1 SGHTS, CDR2 YDEGEE. There are 14 residues in the CDR3. CDR3 in DNA: TGTGCCAGCAGCTTCGGGACATTCAATCAGCCCCAGCATTTT. This sequence encodes CASSFGTFNQPQHF.

This chain uses TRBV7-3 with TRBJ2-2; D unresolved. Germline CDR1 reads SGHTA; CDR2 reads FQGTGA. V lost 6 bases and J lost 7, with 9 bases in between. The CDR3 loop spans 12 amino acids. The CDR3 region is CASSQVGGELFF. CDR3 DNA: TGTGCCAGCAGTCAGGTGGGCGGGGAGCTGTTTTTT.

This clone turned up a few times. The J gene is TRBJ1-4, the V gene TRBV4-2, with 8 bases matching TRBD1. Trimming removed 0 bases from V and 7 bases from J; junction bases left unmatched: 7. The germline V gene encodes CDR1 LGHNA and CDR2 YNFKEQ. CDR3 size: 16 residues. In nucleotides, the CDR3 is TGTGCCAGCAGCCAAGATGAGGCAGGGGGCGCTGAAAAACTGTTTTTT. Its translation is CASSQDEAGGAEKLFF.

The chain recombines TRBV4-2 with TRBJ2-7, with TRBD1 as a possible D gene (5 bases). Germline CDR1 reads LGHNA; CDR2 reads YNFKEQ. The CDR3 extends over 15 amino acids. Between the trimmed V and J ends, which lost 4 bases and 0 bases, there was a span of 13 bases. This CDR3 is CASSLTPGNSYEQYF. The CDR3 bases are TGTGCCAGCAGCCTAACCCCAGGGAACTCCTACGAGCAGTACTTC.

This chain connects TRBV28 to TRBJ1-6; 8 bases align to TRBD1. CDR3 length equals 15 residues. Looked up from germline, CDR1 is MDHEN and CDR2 is SYDVKM. Trimming removed 6 bases from V and 6 bases from J; junction bases left unmatched: 7. The CDR3 is CASRTGTGLNSPLHF. The CDR3 DNA reads as TGTGCCAGCAGAACCGGGACAGGCCTTAATTCACCCCTCCACTTT.

V gene TRBV10-2 combines with J gene TRBJ2-1; weak D call: TRBD2 (7 bases). The germline V gene has CDR1 WSHSY and CDR2 SAAADI. Trimming removed 6 bases from V and 3 bases from J, with 12 bases in between. The length of the CDR3 is 14 residues. The CDR3 region is CASRGGRFYNEQFF. CDR3 DNA sequence: TGCGCCAGCAGGGGGGGGCGGTTCTACAATGAGCAGTTCTTC.

The chain carries TRBV3-1 (or the pseudogene TRBV3-2) and TRBJ1-2; tentative D call: TRBD1 (6 bases). The CDR3 contains 16 residues. V lost 0 bases and J 7 bases, leaving 18 bases between the germline ends. CDR1 is LGHDT and CDR2 is YNNKEL in the germline V gene (reference sequence). In DNA form, the CDR3 reads TGTGCCAGCAGCCAAGATTTAACAGGGAGGGTACTTGGCTACACCTTC. This codes for CASSQDLTGRVLGYTF.